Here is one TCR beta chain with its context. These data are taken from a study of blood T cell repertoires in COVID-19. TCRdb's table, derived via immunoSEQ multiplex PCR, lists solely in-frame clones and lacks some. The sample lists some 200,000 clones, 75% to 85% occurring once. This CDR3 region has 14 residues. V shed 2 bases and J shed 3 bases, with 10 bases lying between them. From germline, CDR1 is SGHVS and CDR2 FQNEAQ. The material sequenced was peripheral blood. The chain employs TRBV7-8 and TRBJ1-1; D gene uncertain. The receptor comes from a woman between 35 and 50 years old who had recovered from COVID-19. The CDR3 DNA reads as TGTGCCAGCAGCTTACGGACGGGAGACACTGAAGCTTTCTTT. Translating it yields CASSLRTGDTEAFF.